The 22 T cell receptor beta chains in this list originate from one sample, sequenced in a study of tumor-infiltrating lymphocytes in primary liver carcinoma. The investigators made TCR beta cDNA from about 0.45 ug total RNA, using a constant-region primer. Libraries of TCR beta came from three nested multiplex PCR rounds with slightly modified ARM-PCR. A C-beta reverse primer was combined with TRBV1-TRBV30 forward primers in the first two PCR rounds, and each round had approximately 9 cycles. MiXCR was run by TCRdb on the multiplex PCR reads, yielding one entry per CDR3 protein. The sample consists of 95,000 to 100,000 distinct CDR3 sequences, around two thirds of them appearing once. For each extraction, RNA and DNA were obtained together from 20-30 mg of unsorted bulk tissue. The sequenced material came from liver tumor tissue from sampling region 2. Subset specified: tumor region T2, inferior pole. All receptors derive from an older woman with primary liver carcinoma and hepatitis B virus infection.

As for this clonotype: A read error may produce the germline difference seen at one junction end. The J gene is TRBJ2-2, the V gene TRBV11-3; 9 positions match TRBD2. There are 17 residues in the CDR3. Germline-derived CDR1 and CDR2 are SGHNT and YENEEA. The DNA of the CDR3 is TGTGTCAGCAGCTTAGGCAGGCTAGCGGGGAACACCGGGGAGCTGTTCTTT. Translated, it gives CVSSLGRLAGNTGELFF.

In its sample, this clonotype was seen once. The junction differs from germline at one of its ends, possibly a read error. V and J are TRBV6-5 and TRBJ1-1; D remains unclear. Germline V gives CDR1 MNHEY, CDR2 SVGAGI. This CDR3 is 15 amino acids long. This CDR3 is CASRRSSGMGTEAFF. CDR3 bases: TGTGCCAGCAGACGGTCGTCGGGGATGGGTACTGAGGCTTTCTTT.

On this clonotype: This may be a read error: a much more frequent sequence differs by one nucleotide. This chain links TRBV28 with TRBJ2-2, with D maybe TRBD2 (5 bases). CDR1 and CDR2 from the germline V gene are MDHEN and SYDVKM. The CDR3 is made up of 12 amino acids. CDR3 sequence (DNA): TGTGCGACCATGAAAAACACCGGGGAGCTGTATTTT. Translated: CATMKNTGELYF.

In its sample, this clonotype was seen many times. The chain combines TRBV28 with TRBJ2-1; 10 positions match TRBD2. This CDR3 comprises 15 residues. Looked up from germline, CDR1 is MDHEN and CDR2 is SYDVKM. The V segment lost 8 bases and the J segment 7 bases; nucleotides outside the gene matches: 11. The CDR3 region is CASEKAGGLQNEQFF. The CDR3 DNA sequence: TGTGCCAGCGAAAAAGCGGGAGGGCTGCAAAATGAGCAGTTCTTC.

Notes on this clonotype: Compared with germline, one end of the junction differs, possibly owing to a read error. The chain has TRBV11-2 and TRBJ2-1; 12 nucleotides agree with TRBD2. CDR3 length: 16 residues. Germline V gene data show CDR1 as SGHAT and CDR2 as FQNNGV. CDR3 sequence reads: CPSSSRTSGNGREQFF. CDR3 bases: TGTCCCAGCAGCTCCCGGACTAGCGGGAACGGGAGGGAGCAGTTCTTC.

The J gene is TRBJ2-7, the V gene TRBV28, with 12 bases identical to TRBD2. V trimming: 10 bases; J trimming: 4 bases; junction bases outside the gene matches: 14. Germline CDR1 and CDR2: MDHEN and SYDVKM. This CDR3 spans 16 amino acids. For the CDR3, the DNA is TGTGCCAACAGACCCCAAAGGACTAGCGGGAAGTACGAGCAGTACTTC. Translating it yields CANRPQRTSGKYEQYF.

This clonotype occurred once. The rearrangement links TRBV11-2 to TRBJ2-1; 15 bases fit TRBD2. The germline V gene has CDR1 SGHAT and CDR2 FQNNGV. Germline trimming cut 8 bases from V and 1 base from J; bases unmatched to any gene: 3. This CDR3 is 16 amino acids long. CDR3 protein: CASDGTSGRSYNEQFF. The CDR3 bases are TGTGCCAGCGACGGGACTAGCGGGAGGTCCTACAATGAGCAGTTCTTC. The full variable domain, completed using reference TRBV11-2 and TRBJ2-1, is EAGVAQSPRYKIIEKRQSVAFWCNPISGHATLYWYQQILGQGPKLLIQFQNNGVVDDSQLPKDRFSAERLKGVDSTLKIQPAKLEDSAVYLCASDGTSGRSYNEQFFGPGTRLTVL.

A note on this clonotype: A much larger clone lies a single base off, so this may be a read error. CDR3 region: CDSSHAVGARTGGLFF. For the CDR3, the DNA is TGTGACAGCAGCCATGCTGTGGGGGCGAGAACCGGGGGGCTGTTTTTT. This rearrangement joins TRBV4-2 to TRBJ2-2; D tentatively reads TRBD1 or TRBD2 (6 bases each). Germline CDR1 is LGHNA and CDR2 is YNFKEQ. CDR3 size: 16 residues.

The chain is built from TRBV12-3 or TRBV12-4 and TRBJ1-1, with a tentative D call TRBD1 (6 bases). The CDR3 sequence is 12 residues long. The V and J ends lost 6 bases and 11 bases respectively, with 16 bases between them. The chain's CDR3 is CASSQGLRGAFF. CDR3 nucleotide sequence: TGTGCCAGCAGCCAGGGCCTAAGGGGGGCTTTCTTT.

This clonotype has just one count. The junction does not match germline at one end; this may be a read error. The V and J genes are TRBV10-3 and TRBJ1-1, with D possibly TRBD1 on 6 matching bases. Germline assignment: CDR1 ENHRY and CDR2 SYGVKD. The CDR3 contains 14 residues. In DNA, the CDR3 is TGTGCCATCAGTGAGCAAAGGGGGGGCACTGAACCTTTCTTT. It is translated as CAISEQRGGTEPFF.

This clonotype was seen ten or more times. The V call is TRBV6-2 or TRBV6-3, the J call TRBJ1-5, with a weak D call TRBD1 (5 bases). Trimming shortened V by 7 bases and J by 5 bases, and 9 bases separated the two germline ends. CDR1 and CDR2 (germline): MNHEY, SVGEGT. The CDR3 has 12 amino acids. The CDR3 sequence is CASKSRDQPQHF. The CDR3 nucleotides are TGTGCCAGCAAGAGCAGGGATCAGCCCCAGCATTTT.

This clonotype came up a few times. A much larger clone sits a single nucleotide away, making a read error possible. The chain joins TRBV5-4 to TRBJ2-7; no clear D. The CDR3 consists of 11 residues. Germline V lookup: CDR1 SGHNT, CDR2 YYREEE (reference sequence). CDR3 sequence: CVSSSNYEQYF. In nucleotides, the CDR3 is TGTGTCAGCAGCTCCAACTACGAGCAGTACTTC.

For this clonotype: A clone one base away is much larger, so this may be a read error. The V and J genes are TRBV5-1 and TRBJ2-7; 9 bases are a match to TRBD2. Germline CDR1 reads SGHRS; CDR2 reads YFSETQ. The CDR3 length is 15 residues. With V trimmed by 6 bases and J by 3 bases, 10 bases remained unmatched. The CDR3 DNA follows: TGCGCCAGCATCCTAGCGGGGACAGACTACTACGAGCAGTACTTC. Translation gives CASILAGTDYYEQYF.

Of note for this clonotype: Just one base apart from a much larger clone, this may be a read error. V is TRBV28 and J is TRBJ2-2; tentative D call: TRBD2 (5 bases). Germline V gene sequence: CDR1 MDHEN, CDR2 SYDVKM. Deletions cut 7 bases from V and 10 bases from J, with 16 bases between. The CDR3 contains 13 residues. Here the CDR3 DNA reads TGTGCCAGCACCCTAACGGGGTCCGAGGAGCTGTTTTTT. Residues: CASTLTGSEELFF.

This clonotype was observed at least ten times. This chain joins TRBV7-8 and TRBJ1-5, with 9 bases aligning to TRBD1. The germline gives CDR1 SGHVS, CDR2 FQNEAQ. The CDR3 length is 17 residues. Losses at the gene ends were 5 bases for V and 0 bases for J; bases not matched to a gene: 8. The CDR3 DNA follows: TGTGCCAGCAGCCCCGGGACAGGGTTCTATAGCAATCAGCCCCAGCATTTT. Its translation: CASSPGTGFYSNQPQHF. The full variable domain, rest sourced from reference TRBV7-8 and TRBJ1-5, is GAGVSQSPRYKVAKRGQDVALRCDPISGHVSLFWYQQALGQGPEFLTYFQNEAQLDKSGLPSDRFFAERPEGSVSTLKIQRTQQEDSAVYLCASSPGTGFYSNQPQHFGDGTRLSIL.

This clonotype occurred once. At one end the junction does not follow the germline gene, possibly because of a read error. The chain has TRBV6-6 and TRBJ1-3; 9 bases are shared with TRBD1. The germline gives CDR1 MNHNY, CDR2 SVGAGI (reference sequence). CDR3 length: 16 residues. As DNA, the CDR3 is TGTGCCAGCAGTAGGGACAGGGTCTCCCCTGGAAACACCATGTATTTT. Its translation: CASSRDRVSPGNTMYF.

In the case of this clonotype: The CDR3 end shows no conserved phenylalanine or tryptophan, and so a read error is likely. J is TRBJ2-5 and V is TRBV4-1; 9 bases are shared with TRBD1. Germline loops: CDR1 MGHRA, CDR2 YSYEKL. V dropped 4 bases and J dropped 4; count of bases not matched to a gene: 4. CDR3 length: 14 amino acids. For the CDR3, the DNA is TGCGCCAGCAGCCCAGAGGACAGGGGAGAGACCCAGTACCTC. Protein: CASSPEDRGETQYL.

The table lists this clonotype with a few counts. The genes are TRBV28 and TRBJ1-5; D is possibly TRBD1 (6 bases). Per germline, CDR1 MDHEN and CDR2 SYDVKM. This CDR3 has 12 residues. V was cut by 3 bases and J by 10 bases, with 10 bases left in between. The CDR3, as DNA: TGTGCCAGCAGTTTCGCACAGGGTCCCCAGCATTTT. Translated, it gives CASSFAQGPQHF.

Concerning this clonotype: A much more abundant neighbour one base away suggests this may be a read error. This chain uses TRBV29-1 with TRBJ1-1; perhaps TRBD1 as D (5 bases). The CDR3 extends over 13 amino acids. From germline, CDR1 is SQVTM and CDR2 ANQGSEA. The V end lost 3 bases, the J end lost 5 bases, and 13 bases lay between the germline ends. Written as DNA, the CDR3 is TGCAGCGTTGATAGGACCCGGGGGACTGAAGCTTTCTTT. Translated: CSVDRTRGTEAFF.

Regarding this clonotype: A read error may explain this, as a much larger clone is one base away. The conserved phenylalanine or tryptophan is not found at the CDR3 terminus, so this likely reflects a read error. CDR3 amino acids: CASSLGTSGEAFI. Here the CDR3 DNA reads TGCGCCAGCAGCTTGGGGACCTCGGGTGAAGCTTTCATT. The chain employs TRBV5-1 and TRBJ1-1, with no clear D. Trimming left V 0 bases short and J 7 bases short, with 10 bases between. CDR1 is SGHRS and CDR2 is YFSETQ in the germline V gene. CDR3 length: 13 residues.

A remark on this clonotype: This CDR3 is missing its conserved last phenylalanine or tryptophan, likely due to a read error. The DNA is omitted, as the CDR3 cannot be located on it reliably, and the CDR3 follows TCRdb's listing. The chain is built from TRBV28 and TRBJ2-5; the table assigns TRBD1, which was not confirmed against the DNA. Germline CDR1 MDHEN, CDR2 SYDVKM. The CDR3 comprises 13 residues, both ends counted. Here the CDR3 reads CASSLDRGGTQYS.

As for this clonotype: A single base separates this from a much larger clone, so it may be a read error. The chain links TRBV5-1 to TRBJ2-2; D is uncertain. The CDR3 is 13 amino acids. Germline V lookup: CDR1 SGHRS, CDR2 YFSETQ. CDR3 loop: CAISFWGTGELFF. CDR3 in DNA: TGCGCCATCAGCTTTTGGGGTACCGGGGAGCTGTTTTTT.